Below are 24 T cell receptor beta chains sequenced from a single sample in a study of shared clonotypes between healthy human individuals. Sequenced by immunoSEQ multiplex PCR; TCRdb stores in-frame clones only, minus some. The data show some 2.4 million clones, 93% seen once. The sample consisted of naive CD4+ T cells from PBMCs. The sample's subset: CD45RA+ positively selected. The receptors here all came from a man aged 18-30 years in good health. Some clones in this sample may be carry-over from other donors' samples.

The chain employs TRBV11-1 and TRBJ2-1; D not resolved. Germline V lookup: CDR1 SGHAT, CDR2 FQDESV (reference sequence). Between the trimmed V and J ends, which lost 5 bases and 0 bases, there was a span of 8 bases. This CDR3 has 14 amino acids. CDR3 protein: CASSPWGSYNEQFF. The CDR3 DNA is TGTGCCAGCAGCCCGTGGGGCTCCTACAATGAGCAGTTCTTC.

This sequence joins TRBV27 and TRBJ2-3; D uncertain. The CDR3 loop spans 16 amino acids. The V gene lost 5 bases and the J gene lost 3 bases, with 18 bases spanning the gap. The germline CDR1 and CDR2 sequences are MNHEY and SMNVEV (reference sequence). CDR3 sequence: CASSPVDGYYTDTQYF. For the CDR3, the DNA is TGTGCCAGCAGTCCAGTGGACGGCTACTATACAGATACGCAGTATTTT.

This clone came up a few times. This sample also contains other DNA sequences that code for the same CDR3. This chain connects TRBV2 to TRBJ2-7; D is ambiguous. Germline values: CDR1 SNHLY, CDR2 FYNNEI. The ends were cut back, 5 bases at V and 2 bases at J, with 7 bases in the middle. CDR3 size: 12 residues. The CDR3 nucleotides are TGTGCCAGCAGTACTTCCGCCTACGAGCAGTACTTC. Amino acids: CASSTSAYEQYF.

CDR3 bases: TGTGCCAGCAGCCTTGGGGGGGCAGGGACTCAGCCCCAGCATTTT. This codes for CASSLGGAGTQPQHF. This chain uses TRBV4-2 with TRBJ1-5, with TRBD1 as a possible D gene (6 bases). Trimming pared 4 bases from V and 6 bases from J, leaving 16 bases between. Germline CDR1 LGHNA, CDR2 YNFKEQ. CDR3 length equals 15 residues.

The gene calls are TRBV21-1 and TRBJ2-1; whether TRBD2, the table's D call, matches the DNA was not checked. TRBV21-1 is tagged as a pseudogene. The CDR3 consists of 18 residues. The CDR3 protein is CASSNFLPSAHSYNEQFF. In DNA, the CDR3 is TGTGCCAGCAGCAATTTTCTGCCTAGCGCACACTCCTACAATGAGCAGTTCTTC.

This chain uses TRBV6-5 with TRBJ1-2; D gene unclear. CDR1 is MNHEY, CDR2 SVGAGI, per germline. Trimming pared 5 bases from V and 5 bases from J, leaving 15 bases between. This CDR3 contains 14 residues. The CDR3 region is CASSRILGVYGYTF. The CDR3 DNA sequence: TGTGCCAGCAGTAGGATCCTCGGGGTTTATGGCTACACCTTC.

The rearrangement uses TRBV5-4 and TRBJ2-3; TRBD2 matches at 8 bases. With V trimmed by 8 bases and J by 0 bases, 2 bases remained unmatched. The CDR3 spans 13 residues. CDR1 and CDR2 (germline): SGHNT, YYREEE (reference sequence). CDR3 nucleotides: TGTGCCAGTGCTAGCGGGAGCACAGATACGCAGTATTTT. Translating gives CASASGSTDTQYF.

The J gene is TRBJ2-1, the V gene TRBV28, with 10 bases matching TRBD2. Trimming at V came to 3 bases and at J to 6 bases, leaving 2 bases not matched to a gene. Germline CDR1 MDHEN, CDR2 SYDVKM. The CDR3 spans 14 residues. For the CDR3, the DNA is TGTGCCAGCAGTTTGCTAGCGGGAGCCAATGAGCAGTTCTTC. Its protein is CASSLLAGANEQFF.

The chain couples TRBV7-2 to TRBJ1-2; maybe TRBD1 (6 bases). CDR1 and CDR2 (germline): SGHTA, FQGNSA. The CDR3 totals 13 residues. With 3 bases removed from V and 6 bases from J, the gap between germline ends came to 11 bases. CDR3 nucleotide sequence: TGTGCCAGCAGCTTCGACAGGACCGATGGCTACACCTTC. It is translated as CASSFDRTDGYTF.

A remark on this clone: The same CDR3 can be traced to other DNA sequences in this sample. For the CDR3, the DNA is TGTGCCAGCAGCTTGGGCGGGCTGGCTAGCACAGATACGCAGTATTTT. Encoded protein: CASSLGGLASTDTQYF. The chain links TRBV5-4 to TRBJ2-3; possibly TRBD2 for D (5 bases). The germline V gene has CDR1 SGHNT and CDR2 YYREEE (reference sequence). CDR3 length equals 16 residues. The V end was cut by 0 bases, the J end by 0 bases, with 11 bases between.

With respect to this clone: Different DNA sequences within this sample yield the same CDR3. The chain carries TRBV18 and TRBJ2-4, with no clear D. The germline V gene has CDR1 KGHSH and CDR2 LQKENI. The CDR3 spans 17 residues. Trimming pared 3 bases from V and 0 bases from J, leaving 15 bases between. The CDR3 spells CASSPIAGALAKNIQYF. The CDR3 bases are TGTGCCAGCTCACCTATCGCAGGAGCCCTAGCCAAAAACATTCAGTACTTC. Supplemented by reference TRBV18 and TRBJ2-4, the full variable domain reads NAGVMQNPRHLVRRRGQEARLRCSPMKGHSHVYWYRQLPEEGLKFMVYLQKENIIDESGMPKERFSAEFPKEGPSILRIQQVVRGDSAAYFCASSPIAGALAKNIQYFGAGTRLSVL.

The genes are TRBV25-1 and TRBJ2-3, with 11 bases that match TRBD2. The CDR3 extends over 16 amino acids. Germline V lookup: CDR1 MGHDK, CDR2 SYGVNS. Trimming removed 3 bases from V and 0 bases from J; junction bases left unmatched: 2. CDR3 DNA: TGTGCCAGCAGTGAGGGACTAGCGGCTAGCACAGATACGCAGTATTTT. Translation: CASSEGLAASTDTQYF. Full variable domain (outside the CDR3, taken from reference TRBV25-1 and TRBJ2-3): EADIYQTPRYLVIGTGKKITLECSQTMGHDKMYWYQQDPGMELHLIHYSYGVNSTEKGDLSSESTVSRIRTEHFPLTLESARPSHTSQYLCASSEGLAASTDTQYFGPGTRLTVL.

The chain couples TRBV7-9 to TRBJ2-1, with D perhaps matching TRBD2 (6 bases). The V gene's germline CDR1 is SEHNR and CDR2 FQNEAQ (reference sequence). This CDR3 region has 16 residues. V lost 5 bases, J lost 6 bases, and 20 bases lay in between. The CDR3 spells CASSGLETRRINEQFF. CDR3 sequence (DNA): TGTGCCAGCAGCGGCCTTGAGACTAGGCGTATCAATGAGCAGTTCTTC.

The chain carries TRBV25-1 and TRBJ2-1; tentatively, D is TRBD1 (5 bases). The CDR3 contains 14 residues. Per the germline V gene, CDR1 is MGHDK and CDR2 is SYGVNS. V was shortened by 3 bases and J by 8 bases, with 14 bases between the two germline ends. This CDR3 is CASSERTSGDEQFF. The CDR3 DNA reads TGTGCCAGCAGTGAGCGGACATCTGGCGATGAGCAGTTCTTC. Filled out from reference TRBV25-1 and TRBJ2-1, the complete variable domain reads EADIYQTPRYLVIGTGKKITLECSQTMGHDKMYWYQQDPGMELHLIHYSYGVNSTEKGDLSSESTVSRIRTEHFPLTLESARPSHTSQYLCASSERTSGDEQFFGPGTRLTVL.

The gene calls are TRBV7-2 and TRBJ2-7; possibly TRBD2 for D (5 bases). CDR1 and CDR2 from the germline V gene are SGHTA and FQGNSA. The CDR3 covers 14 residues. Trimming shortened V by 5 bases and J by 3 bases, and 14 bases separated the two germline ends. The CDR3 sequence: CASSLGVRNYEQYF. Here the CDR3 DNA reads TGTGCCAGCAGCCTCGGGGTCCGGAACTACGAGCAGTACTTC.

The V gene is TRBV6-6, the J gene TRBJ2-2, with a possible D match to TRBD2 (6 bases). The germline gives CDR1 MNHNY, CDR2 SVGAGI (reference sequence). The ends were cut back, 2 bases at V and 1 base at J, with 8 bases in the middle. This CDR3 comprises 15 residues. Written as DNA, the CDR3 is TGTGCCAGCAGTTACGGCGGGAAGAACACCGGGGAGCTGTTTTTT. Protein product: CASSYGGKNTGELFF.

The V call is TRBV29-1, the J call TRBJ1-5; D not resolved. The CDR3 is 13 residues long. CDR1 is SQVTM and CDR2 is ANQGSEA in the germline V gene. V was shortened by 0 bases and J by 11 bases, with 14 bases between the two germline ends. This chain's CDR3 is CSVEDWADRSQHF. The CDR3 DNA reads as TGCAGCGTTGAAGACTGGGCAGATAGGTCCCAGCATTTT.

This clone was seen a few times. This chain joins TRBV7-3 and TRBJ1-1, with D perhaps TRBD1 (5 bases). CDR1 SGHTA and CDR2 FQGTGA come from the germline V gene. The CDR3 totals 13 residues. Trimming removed 5 bases at V and 3 bases at J, with 10 bases between. DNA of the CDR3: TGTGCCAGCAGCCAAGCAGGGTACACTGAAGCTTTCTTT. It yields the protein CASSQAGYTEAFF. The complete variable domain, with remaining parts taken from reference TRBV7-3 and TRBJ1-1, reads GAGVSQTPSNKVTEKGKYVELRCDPISGHTALYWYRQSLGQGPEFLIYFQGTGAADDSGLPNDRFFAVRPEGSVSTLKIQRTERGDSAVYLCASSQAGYTEAFFGQGTRLTVV.

This chain joins TRBV7-6 and TRBJ1-2, with D possibly being TRBD1 (6 bases). Looked up from germline, CDR1 is SGHVS and CDR2 is FNYEAQ. The CDR3 loop spans 15 amino acids. Trimming removed 4 bases at V and 0 bases at J, with 12 bases between. The CDR3 reads CASSYKQGANYGYTF. The DNA of the CDR3 is TGTGCCAGCAGCTATAAACAGGGCGCTAACTATGGCTACACCTTC.

The V call is TRBV19, the J call TRBJ2-3; a possible D gene is TRBD2 (6 bases). There are 14 residues in the CDR3. Germline CDR1 LNHDA, CDR2 SQIVND (reference sequence). V lost 5 bases, J lost 1 base, and 10 bases lay in between. CDR3 protein: CASSLASGTDTQYF. CDR3 DNA sequence: TGTGCCAGTAGTCTAGCGTCTGGCACAGATACGCAGTATTTT.

The chain combines TRBV4-2 with TRBJ2-7; D perhaps matches TRBD1 (6 bases). V was cut by 3 bases and J by 0 bases, with 15 bases left in between. Germline values: CDR1 LGHNA, CDR2 YNFKEQ. The CDR3 totals 16 residues. The CDR3 region has the DNA TGTGCCAGCAGCCAGCAAACCGCAGGGGCCTCCTACGAGCAGTACTTC. Its protein product is CASSQQTAGASYEQYF.

This clone showed up just once. The rearrangement joins TRBV28 to TRBJ2-7; no firm D call. This CDR3 is 13 amino acids long. The germline CDR1 and CDR2 sequences are MDHEN and SYDVKM. The germline V and J ends were trimmed by 8 bases and 2 bases, with 13 bases remaining between them. The CDR3 reads CASSASYAYEQYF. The CDR3 coding sequence is TGTGCCAGCTCCGCTTCCTACGCCTACGAGCAGTACTTC.

V usage is TRBV25-1 and J usage is TRBJ1-1; 7 positions agree with TRBD1. The J segment lost 3 bases and the V segment lost 3 bases, leaving 7 bases of the junction unmatched. CDR1 MGHDK and CDR2 SYGVNS come from the germline V gene. The CDR3 has 15 residues. Written as DNA, the CDR3 is TGTGCCAGCAGTGATTCTAGGCAGGGGGACACTGAAGCTTTCTTT. It codes for CASSDSRQGDTEAFF.

V gene TRBV18 combines with J gene TRBJ2-5; TRBD1 or TRBD2 may be the D gene (5 bases each). The CDR3 covers 12 residues. The ends were cut back, 6 bases at V and 1 base at J, with 6 bases in the middle. Germline CDR1 is KGHSH and CDR2 is LQKENI. The CDR3 loop is CASSGVQETQYF. The CDR3 DNA reads TGTGCCAGCTCGGGGGTCCAAGAGACCCAGTACTTC.